Listed here is a single T cell receptor (beta chain). It has no known antigen specificity. Nothing much larger sits one base from this clone, and base qualities are not available. The data derive from a study of control samples from healthy donors and cancer patients (dated by TCRdb to 2019 to 2021). The protocol used for the library was the immunoSEQ multiplex PCR assay. The source is immuneACCESS, and TCRdb retained only in-frame sequences with V and J called. Part of the clones is not carried over; for the studies checked, unresolved V genes explain less than half of this, and the remainder is unexplained. This sample is represented by tens of thousands of clones; about nine tenths of them were singletons. Of the sample, roughly 15% is held by the ten largest clones. The specimen sequenced was blood. This TCR derives from a man aged 50-60 years in good health.

The CDR3 in this case is CASSPMGWGTEAFF. In nucleotide form, the sequence is TGCGCCAGCAGCCCTATGGGTTGGGGCACTGAAGCTTTCTTT. The chain couples TRBV5-1 to TRBJ1-1; a confident D gene designation cannot be given. CDR1 is given as SGHRS and CDR2 as YFSETQ, both from the germline V gene. V is shortened by 4 bases, J by 4 bases, and the region joining them spans 14 bases. The CDR3, from cysteine to phenylalanine, totals 14 residues. Kept here is only the CDR3 DNA, which spans 42 bases and is read in frame from base 1.